Listed here are 10 T cell receptor beta chains from one sample, sequenced in a study of blood T cells in healthy people across ages. Using a J-beta primer mix together with a sample-barcoded 5' primer, a second PCR was run for about 7 to 12 cycles. TCRdb called the 5' RACE reads again in MiXCR, with one record for every CDR3 protein. The sample holds over 1,300,000 distinct CDR3 sequences, approximately 63% seen once. Material: blood. Source of these receptors: a man aged 18 to 30 in good health.

The chain couples TRBV4-1 to TRBJ2-4; 7 bases map to TRBD1. The J call may be faulty, since TRBJ2-7 better matches the DNA end. Looked up from germline, CDR1 is MGHRA and CDR2 is YSYEKL. This CDR3 comprises 15 residues. CDR3 sequence reads: CASSQEGQTYYEQYF. CDR3 DNA sequence: TGCGCCAGCAGCCAAGAGGGACAGACTTACTACGAGCAGTACTTC.

This sequence joins TRBV27 and TRBJ2-1, with 9 bases fitting TRBD2. CDR1 and CDR2 (germline): MNHEY, SMNVEV (reference sequence). The CDR3 totals 16 residues. With V trimmed by 3 bases and J by 4 bases, 7 bases remained unmatched. CDR3 amino acids: CASSFSSSGIYNEQFF. The CDR3 DNA reads as TGTGCCAGCAGTTTTAGTTCTAGCGGGATATACAATGAGCAGTTCTTC.

This chain links TRBV7-6 with TRBJ2-3; 11 nucleotides match TRBD2. The CDR3 has 15 residues. V lost 7 bases and J lost 5; bases outside the gene matches: 8. The germline V gene has CDR1 SGHVS and CDR2 FNYEAQ. Here the CDR3 DNA reads TGTGCCAGCACCCCAACCACTAGCGGGAGAGATACGCAGTATTTT. Translated: CASTPTTSGRDTQYF.

The V call is TRBV29-1, the J call TRBJ1-4; TRBD1 is a possible D gene (6 bases). V gave up 4 bases and J gave up 0 bases, with 12 bases separating them. The CDR3 is made up of 15 amino acids. CDR1 and CDR2 from the germline V gene are SQVTM and ANQGSEA. This CDR3 reads CSVAWRGATNEKLFF. DNA for the CDR3: TGCAGCGTTGCCTGGAGGGGGGCAACTAATGAAAAACTGTTTTTT.

The chain is built from TRBV12-3 or TRBV12-4 and TRBJ2-1; 7 bases match TRBD2. The CDR3 has 14 amino acids. J gave up 8 bases and V 5 bases, and 9 bases lay outside the gene matches. The CDR3: CASSVGGSLYEQFF. The CDR3 bases are TGTGCCAGCAGTGTGGGCGGGAGTCTCTATGAGCAGTTCTTC.

The gene calls are TRBV7-9 and TRBJ2-7, with D hard to call. Near its end, the DNA agrees better with TRBJ2-5, so the J call may be wrong. CDR1 and CDR2 from the germline V gene are SEHNR and FQNEAQ (reference sequence). This CDR3 spans 13 amino acids. CDR3 amino acids: CASSQQRIETQYF. The CDR3 DNA reads TGTGCCAGCAGCCAACAGAGAATAGAGACCCAGTACTTC.

The CDR3 reads CASSLRDSFNYGYTF. In nucleotides, the CDR3 is TGTGCCAGCAGCTTACGGGATAGCTTTAACTATGGCTACACCTTC. The chain has TRBV5-6 and TRBJ1-2; D not resolved. Germline V lookup: CDR1 SGHDT, CDR2 YYEEEE. The CDR3 covers 15 residues. V was shortened by 2 bases and J by 1 base, with 12 bases between the two germline ends.

The V gene is TRBV20-1, the J gene TRBJ2-5; TRBD2 matches 10 bases. Trimming at V came to 6 bases and at J to 0 bases, leaving 4 bases not matched to a gene. Per the germline V gene, CDR1 is DFQATT and CDR2 is SNEGSKA (reference sequence). The CDR3 is 14 residues long. The CDR3 protein is CSALLAGYQETQYF. The CDR3 region has the DNA TGCAGTGCCTTACTAGCGGGGTACCAAGAGACCCAGTACTTC.

In DNA form, the CDR3 reads TGTGCCAGCAGTAGAGGGAGATGGCGGGAGATCATCAGGGAGACCCAGTACTTC. Its translation: CASSRGRWREIIRETQYF. The genes are TRBV3-1 and TRBJ2-5, with 7 positions matching TRBD2. There are 18 residues in the CDR3. Germline CDR1 is LGHDT and CDR2 is YNNKEL (reference sequence). Trimming removed 6 bases from V and 5 bases from J; junction bases left unmatched: 21.

This clonotype has more than one count but fewer than ten. The J gene is TRBJ2-7, the V gene TRBV25-1, with D possibly matching TRBD1 (6 bases). This CDR3 comprises 16 residues. V lost 4 bases and J 3 bases, leaving 19 bases between the germline ends. Per the germline V gene, CDR1 is MGHDK and CDR2 is SYGVNS. The CDR3 is CASSATTGLRGYEQYF. CDR3 nucleotide sequence: TGTGCCAGCAGTGCTACTACAGGGTTAAGAGGCTACGAGCAGTACTTC.